The next 5 T cell receptor beta chains were all read from a single sample in a study of blood T cell repertoires in COVID-19. This table comes from immunoSEQ multiplex PCR, and its TCRdb copy is limited to in-frame clones, with some not included. This repertoire shows roughly 78,000 clones, around four fifths found once; its top ten account for about 20%. Sequencing was carried out using peripheral blood. The receptor set was obtained from a woman aged 80 or older with acute or convalescent COVID-19.

DNA for the CDR3: TGTGCCAGCAGCTTAAGTACTAGCGGGGGAGAGACCCAGTACTTC. This gives the protein CASSLSTSGGETQYF. This chain joins TRBV11-2 and TRBJ2-5; 11 positions match TRBD2. This CDR3 is built from 15 residues. Germline CDR1 SGHAT, CDR2 FQNNGV. J gave up 4 bases and V 2 bases, and 3 bases lay outside the gene matches.

The chain has TRBV5-1 and TRBJ2-1, with 9 bases identical to TRBD2. The CDR3 extends over 15 amino acids. CDR1 and CDR2 (germline): SGHRS, YFSETQ. Unmatched junction bases numbered 4, after V lost 6 bases and J lost 0 bases. CDR3 amino acids: CASTNSGGSYNEQFF. The CDR3 nucleotides read TGCGCCAGCACAAATAGCGGGGGCTCCTACAATGAGCAGTTCTTC. The variable domain in full, with the rest retrieved from reference TRBV5-1 and TRBJ2-1, is KAGVTQTPRYLIKTRGQQVTLSCSPISGHRSVSWYQQTPGQGLQFLFEYFSETQRNKGNFPGRFSGRQFSNSRSEMNVSTLELGDSALYLCASTNSGGSYNEQFFGPGTRLTVL.

The V and J genes are TRBV19 and TRBJ1-5, with 7 bases matching TRBD1. From germline, CDR1 is LNHDA and CDR2 SQIVND (reference sequence). This CDR3 contains 18 residues. V shed 3 bases, J shed 3 bases, and the junction held 14 bases outside the gene matches. The CDR3 bases are TGTGCCAGTAGTATCAGGGGGACGCGAGCTAGCAACAATCAGCCCCAGCATTTT. Its protein product is CASSIRGTRASNNQPQHF.

The V and J genes are TRBV6-5 and TRBJ1-1; TRBD1 matches 9 bases. V lost 6 bases to trimming and J lost 8 bases; unmatched junction nucleotides: 7. CDR1 is MNHEY and CDR2 is SVGAGI in the germline V gene. This CDR3 is 13 amino acids long. CDR3 loop: CASRGQGPGEAFF. CDR3 nucleotide sequence: TGTGCCAGCAGGGGACAGGGTCCCGGGGAAGCTTTCTTT.

The chain combines TRBV14 with TRBJ2-1, with a tentative D call TRBD2 (6 bases). This CDR3 comprises 17 residues. The V and J ends lost 4 bases and 1 base respectively, with 17 bases between them. Germline V CDR1 and CDR2: SGHDN, FVKESK. CDR3 nucleotides: TGTGCCAGCAGCCGAAGAGGCGGGCTAGCGTCCTACAATGAGCAGTTCTTC. Translation gives CASSRRGGLASYNEQFF.